This TCR beta chain came from a study of OX40 agonist ivuxolimab in advanced cancers. Blood sampling took place at baseline, cycle 4 day 1, and cycle 7 day 1. On this clone: What it binds is not known.

Generated by immunoSEQ multiplex PCR, the TCRdb table keeps only in-frame clones and is missing some. The repertoire holds about 71,000 clones, with around 93% as singletons. The CDR3 totals 13 residues. Losses at the gene ends were 4 bases for V and 5 bases for J; bases not matched to a gene: 0. Germline V lookup: CDR1 SNHLY, CDR2 FYNNEI. The study's findings and limits: There were, on average, more expanded clones in CD8+ T cells than in CD4+. Expanded peripheral T-cell antigen specificity went undetermined.

This TCR came from an adult with an advanced solid tumor such as melanoma, head and neck, liver or kidney cancer. The sample was CD4+ or CD8+ T cells sorted from blood, taken in a trial of the OX40 agonist ivuxolimab. The rearrangement uses TRBV2 and TRBJ2-5; 11 nucleotides match TRBD2. The CDR3 protein is CASSASGRETQYF. The CDR3, as DNA: TGTGCCAGCAGTGCTAGCGGGAGGGAGACCCAGTACTTC.